The 16 T cell receptor beta chains given below trace back to one sample, sequenced in a study of regulatory T cells in long-lasting Graves disease. The time point here: persistent/refractory GD, antithyroid drugs over 5 years with positive TRAb. PBMCs were the source of the RNA used for TCR sequencing. Arm-PCR of CDR3 regions and iRepertoire HTBI primers were used to build TCR beta libraries. TCRdb reprocessed the multiplex PCR reads via MiXCR and lists one record per CDR3 protein. This sample has nearly 350,000 distinct CDR3 sequences; 20% occur once, and the top ten carry 29%. The specimen was peripheral blood mononuclear cells (PBMCs), collected when the disease was refractory, from a patient treated with antithyroid drugs. Receptors were obtained from a female donor with Graves disease.

V is TRBV19 and J is TRBJ1-4; D is perhaps TRBD1 (5 bases). Germline V lookup: CDR1 LNHDA, CDR2 SQIVND (reference sequence). V lost 5 bases, J lost 0 bases, and 13 bases lay in between. This CDR3 contains 16 residues. CDR3 in amino acids: CASSLPQGATNEKLFF. CDR3 nucleotides: TGTGCCAGTAGTCTCCCCCAGGGCGCAACTAATGAAAAACTGTTTTTT.

This clonotype was counted at least ten times. The chain carries TRBV6-1 and TRBJ2-7, with 8 nucleotides matching TRBD1. The junction had 8 bases not matched to a gene; V was cut back by 6 bases and J by 1 base. The germline CDR1 and CDR2 sequences are MNHNS and SASEGT. The CDR3 extends over 15 amino acids. CDR3 DNA: TGTGCCAGCAGGCCGGCCGGGACAGGTTCCTACGAGCAGTACTTC. As protein: CASRPAGTGSYEQYF.

This clonotype was detected a few times. This may arise from a read error, as a much more abundant clone is one base away. CDR3 sequence (DNA): TGTGCCGGCCACCGAGCAGGACAGGGCAAAGTGAGGACTGAAGCTTTCTTT. Translated: CAGHRAGQGKVRTEAFF. The gene calls are TRBV6-4 and TRBJ1-1, with TRBD1 matching over 8 bases. Germline V lookup: CDR1 MRHNA, CDR2 SNTAGT. The CDR3 is 17 residues long. Trimming cost V 11 bases and J 5 bases; bases outside gene matches: 22.

This clonotype was seen once. The chain carries TRBV7-9 and TRBJ2-1, with D maybe TRBD1 (6 bases). V lost 5 bases and J lost 8, with 13 bases in between. The CDR3 is made up of 13 amino acids. In germline, CDR1 is SEHNR, CDR2 FQNEAQ (reference sequence). CDR3 sequence: CASSPLAGDEQFF. CDR3 sequence (DNA): TGTGCCAGCAGCCCCCTGGCAGGGGATGAGCAGTTCTTC.

This clonotype showed up many times. The V and J genes are TRBV12-3 or TRBV12-4 and TRBJ2-7, with 7 bases identical to TRBD2. The CDR3 has 12 amino acids. V dropped 4 bases and J dropped 6; count of bases not matched to a gene: 3. The CDR3 protein is CASSSRTSEQYF. Written as DNA, the CDR3 is TGTGCCAGCAGTTCAAGGACTAGCGAGCAGTACTTC.

This clonotype was observed at least ten times. V usage is TRBV12-5 and J usage is TRBJ1-2; D not certain. In germline, CDR1 is LGHNT, CDR2 FRNRAP. V was trimmed by 2 bases and J by 4 bases, leaving 11 bases between them. The CDR3 loop spans 14 amino acids. In DNA, the CDR3 is TGTGCTAGTGGTTTGCCCCGACGGCGCTATGGCTACACCTTC. Encoded protein: CASGLPRRRYGYTF. The variable domain in full, with the rest retrieved from reference TRBV12-5 and TRBJ1-2, is DARVTQTPRHKVTEMGQEVTMRCQPILGHNTVFWYRQTMMQGLELLAYFRNRAPLDDSGMPKDRFSAEMPDATLATLKIQPSEPRDSAVYFCASGLPRRRYGYTFGSGTRLTVV.

This clonotype was recorded only once. A much larger clone lies one base from this, so it may be a read error. V and J are TRBV20-1 and TRBJ1-2; D unclear. CDR1 is DFQATT, CDR2 SNEGSKA, per germline (reference sequence). The CDR3 has 15 amino acids. This chain's CDR3 is CTALHGSVVSYSYTF. CDR3 nucleotide sequence: TGCACCGCGCTACACGGTTCCGTAGTTTCCTATAGCTACACCTTC.

The V and J genes are TRBV4-1 and TRBJ2-6, with D unclear. The V gene's germline CDR1 is MGHRA and CDR2 YSYEKL. The ends were cut back, 3 bases at V and 0 bases at J, with 9 bases in the middle. This CDR3 has 16 residues. As DNA, the CDR3 is TGCGCCAGCAGCCATGGGTGGACCTCTGGGGCCAACGTCCTGACTTTC. Amino acids: CASSHGWTSGANVLTF.

The chain recombines TRBV6-5 with TRBJ1-5; D may be TRBD1 (5 bases). The ends were cut back, 0 bases at V and 11 bases at J, with 17 bases in the middle. The CDR3 is made up of 15 amino acids. CDR1 and CDR2 (germline): MNHEY, SVGAGI. CDR3 nucleotides: TGTGCCAGCAGTTACTCGAGACAGCCGGCAGGGACCCAGCATTTT. This sequence encodes CASSYSRQPAGTQHF.

The rearrangement joins TRBV5-4 to TRBJ1-2; weak D call: TRBD1 (5 bases). The ends were cut back, 2 bases at V and 5 bases at J, with 16 bases in the middle. CDR1 is SGHNT, CDR2 YYREEE, per germline (reference sequence). This CDR3 region has 15 residues. The CDR3 nucleotides read TGTGCCAGCAGCTTTAACAAGGGGATTTATTATGGCTACACCTTC. Translation gives CASSFNKGIYYGYTF.

This clonotype was seen a handful of times. The chain couples TRBV12-3 or TRBV12-4 to TRBJ1-3; D perhaps matches TRBD1 (6 bases). V dropped 2 bases and J dropped 0 bases, with 11 bases sitting between them. The CDR3 contains 16 residues. The CDR3 DNA sequence: TGTGCCAGCAGTTTATGGGGGGCGTCCTCTGGAAACACCATATATTTT. Encoded protein: CASSLWGASSGNTIYF.

The chain uses TRBV5-1 and TRBJ2-7, with TRBD1 as a possible D gene (6 bases). The germline V and J ends were trimmed by 4 bases and 2 bases, with 19 bases remaining between them. The CDR3 is made up of 16 amino acids. Germline values: CDR1 SGHRS, CDR2 YFSETQ. The CDR3 region has the DNA TGCGCCAGCAGCCCGGTCGGCCGACAGGCGACCTACGAGCAGTACTTC. Translated: CASSPVGRQATYEQYF.

There are many counts of this clonotype. Sequence at one end of the junction differs from germline and may be a read error. This chain connects TRBV6-5 to TRBJ2-7, with 9 positions matching TRBD1. Germline lookup yields CDR1 MNHEY and CDR2 SVGAGI. The CDR3 has 16 residues. For the CDR3, the DNA is TGTGCCAGCAGTCACTCTGCCGGGACAGGGATGAGCGAGCAGTACTTC. Protein sequence: CASSHSAGTGMSEQYF.

V is TRBV27 and J is TRBJ2-7; 8 positions agree with TRBD1. Germline assignment: CDR1 MNHEY and CDR2 SMNVEV (reference sequence). The CDR3 is made up of 14 amino acids. Trimming at V came to 4 bases and at J to 5 bases, leaving 7 bases not matched to a gene. The DNA for the CDR3 is TGTGCCAGCAGTTCCCCGGACAGGGTCGACGAGCAGTACTTC. Encoded protein: CASSSPDRVDEQYF.

This clonotype was detected many times. The V gene is TRBV11-2, the J gene TRBJ2-4, with 8 nucleotides matching TRBD2. Germline assignment: CDR1 SGHAT and CDR2 FQNNGV. The CDR3 sequence is 15 residues long. V shed 5 bases, J shed 3 bases, and the junction held 6 bases outside the gene matches. CDR3 amino acids: CASSRGGLDKNIQYF. CDR3 DNA sequence: TGTGCCAGCAGCCGGGGGGGCCTTGACAAAAACATTCAGTACTTC.

This chain uses TRBV18 with TRBJ1-1; D remains ambiguous. V lost 2 bases, J lost 11 bases, and 15 bases lay in between. CDR1 is KGHSH, CDR2 LQKENI, per germline. The CDR3 is 13 residues long. The CDR3 DNA reads as TGTGCCAGCTCACCATTAGACGGCGGTAAGGCTTTCTTT. This codes for CASSPLDGGKAFF.